This entry is about one T cell receptor (beta chain). This clonotype was seen at least ten times. It has no known antigen specificity. Base qualities are not provided; no much larger clone lies one nucleotide away. The CDR3 goes from the cysteine to the phenylalanine over 15 residues. The sequence is cut down to CDR3 DNA, 45 bases in frame from base 1. Compared with germline, V lacks 8 bases and J lacks 10 bases; bases without a gene match: 17. The germline V gene supplies CDR1 SGHRS and CDR2 YFSETQ. TCR cDNA was synthesized by 5'RACE template switching, through which a universal primer site and unique molecular identifiers were introduced. cDNA synthesis was primed from both the TCR alpha and TCR beta constant segments. Library amplification involved two PCR steps, and the second step added sample barcodes and sequencing adapters. Sequencing of libraries was performed on Illumina HiSeq 2500 (2x100 bp) or NovaSeq (2x150 bp). In the original analysis: Demultiplexing of reads and collapsing into UMI consensus sequences were performed with MIGEC, and V(D)J alignment was carried out with MiXCR. Clonotypes responding to the vaccine were identified with edgeR on replicate PBMC samples, with the criteria of FDR below 0.01 and a log2 fold change above 5 up to day 15. Bulk clonotypes were assigned CD4 or CD8 identity according to which sequenced CD4 or CD8 repertoire held them at higher abundance. The public reads were reanalyzed by TCRdb: fastp trimming at Q25, MiXCR alignment, in-frame beta chains only. CDR3 protein sequences are deduplicated, and each keeps its most common genes and DNA. TCRdb, not the original authors, processed these V and J calls. The sample table shows 120,000 or so distinct CDR3 sequences, and roughly 6.8% are seen once. In total, the top ten clones hold approximately 2.7% of the sample.

Interpreted using the paper, the treatment or condition label stands for: live attenuated yellow fever vaccine strain. A standard Ficoll-Paque protocol was used to isolate PBMCs from peripheral blood. Dynabeads CD4 and CD8 positive selection kits were used to isolate CD4 and CD8 T-cell fractions. RNA was extracted with TriZol from bulk PBMCs, CD4 and CD8 fractions, and dextramer-positive and dextramer-negative fractions. These data originate in a study of T cells after yellow fever vaccination (dated by TCRdb to the late 2010s). At the level of the whole study: Libraries from fractions with low cell numbers were prepared with the SMART-Seq v4 Ultra Low Input RNA kit. Bulk TCR alpha and beta repertoires were sequenced longitudinally to track T-cell clones before and after primary and booster YFV17D yellow fever vaccination. Blood was collected at multiple timepoints before and after primary and secondary immunization, and bulk PBMC replicates and cell subsets were isolated. The cohort comprised two healthy male donors, one aged 18 to 30 and one aged 30 to 40 years.

Summary of the overall study and its limitations: A small share of clonotypes was detected in both CD4 and CD8 compartments, with the overlap likely arising from convergent recombination. Only a couple of donors were included in the study, so the extent to which the findings can be generalized is limited. After the booster, most of the clones that had expanded following primary vaccination were detected again (almost 98% of CD4 and 80% to 90% of CD8), which suggests that memory was broadly maintained. Computational filtering was required because FACS-sorted repertoires could contain abundant contaminating clonotypes from the bulk population. Compared with the primary T-cell response, the secondary T-cell response was weaker but faster, peaking on day 5 rather than day 15.

The chain joins TRBV5-1 to TRBJ2-1; TRBD2 aligns with 8 central bases. The sequences come from CD4+ T cells sorted from PBMCs, collected around 45 days after the first yellow fever vaccination. The clonotype originates from a man between 18 and 35 years old who received the YFV17D yellow fever vaccine. The sequence in DNA is TGCGCCAGTATGGCCGGGGGGGGCGGTTCCCCCGAGCAGTTCTTC. Its translation reads: CASMAGGGGSPEQFF.